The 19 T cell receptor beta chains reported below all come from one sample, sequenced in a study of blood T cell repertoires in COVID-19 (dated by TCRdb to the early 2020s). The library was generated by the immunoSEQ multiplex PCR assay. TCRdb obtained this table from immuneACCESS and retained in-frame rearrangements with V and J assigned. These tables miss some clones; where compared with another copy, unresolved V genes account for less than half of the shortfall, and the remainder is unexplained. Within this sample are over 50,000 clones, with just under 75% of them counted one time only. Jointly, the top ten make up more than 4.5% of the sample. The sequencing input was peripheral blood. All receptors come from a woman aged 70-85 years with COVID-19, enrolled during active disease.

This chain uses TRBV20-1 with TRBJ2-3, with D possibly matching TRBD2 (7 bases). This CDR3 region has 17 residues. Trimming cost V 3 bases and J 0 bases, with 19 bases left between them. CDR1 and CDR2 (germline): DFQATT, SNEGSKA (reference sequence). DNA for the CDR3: TGCAGTGCTAGTTCGGGCGGGGGCTCCGCTAGCACAGATACGCAGTATTTT. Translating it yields CSASSGGGSASTDTQYF.

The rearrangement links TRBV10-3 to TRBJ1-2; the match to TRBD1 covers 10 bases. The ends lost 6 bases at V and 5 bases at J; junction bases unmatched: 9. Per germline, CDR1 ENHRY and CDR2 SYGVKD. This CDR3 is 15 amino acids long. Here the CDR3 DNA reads TGTGCCATCAGCTGGGCCGGGACAGGGGATTATGGCTACACCTTC. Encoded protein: CAISWAGTGDYGYTF.

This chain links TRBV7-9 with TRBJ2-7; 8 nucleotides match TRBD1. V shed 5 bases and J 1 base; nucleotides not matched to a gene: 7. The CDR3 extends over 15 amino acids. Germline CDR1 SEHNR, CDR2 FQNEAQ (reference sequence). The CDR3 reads CASSPGGLGSYEQYV. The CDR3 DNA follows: TGTGCCAGCAGCCCAGGGGGCTTAGGGTCCTACGAGCAGTACGTC.

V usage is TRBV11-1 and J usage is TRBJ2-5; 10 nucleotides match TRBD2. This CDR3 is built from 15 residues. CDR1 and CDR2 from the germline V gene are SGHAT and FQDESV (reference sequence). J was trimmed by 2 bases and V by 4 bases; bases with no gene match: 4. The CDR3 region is CASSSAGGQQETQYF. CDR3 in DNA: TGTGCCAGCAGCTCAGCGGGGGGGCAACAAGAGACCCAGTACTTC.

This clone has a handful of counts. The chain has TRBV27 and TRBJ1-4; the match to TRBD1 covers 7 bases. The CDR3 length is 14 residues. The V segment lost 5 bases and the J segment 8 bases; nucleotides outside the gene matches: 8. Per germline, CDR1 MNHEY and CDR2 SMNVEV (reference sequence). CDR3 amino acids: CASSPWTGGEKLFF. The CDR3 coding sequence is TGTGCCAGCAGTCCGTGGACAGGTGGCGAAAAACTGTTTTTT.

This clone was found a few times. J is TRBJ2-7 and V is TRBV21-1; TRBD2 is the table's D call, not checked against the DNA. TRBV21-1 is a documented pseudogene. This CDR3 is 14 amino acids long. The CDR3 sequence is CASRRTSGICEQYV. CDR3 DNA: TGTGCCAGCAGGCGGACTAGCGGGATATGTGAGCAGTACGTC.

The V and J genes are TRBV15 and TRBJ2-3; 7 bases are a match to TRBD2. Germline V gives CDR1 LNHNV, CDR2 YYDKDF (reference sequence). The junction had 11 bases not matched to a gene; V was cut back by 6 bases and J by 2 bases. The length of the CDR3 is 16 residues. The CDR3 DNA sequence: TGTGCCACCAGTCGGCCGGGACTAACCCTCACAGATACGCAGTATTTT. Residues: CATSRPGLTLTDTQYF.

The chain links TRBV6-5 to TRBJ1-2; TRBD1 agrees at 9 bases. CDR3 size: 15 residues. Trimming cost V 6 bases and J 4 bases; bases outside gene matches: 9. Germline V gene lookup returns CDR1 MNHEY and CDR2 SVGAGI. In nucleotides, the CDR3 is TGTGCCAGCAGGCCCCGGGGACAGGGCCTCTATGGCTACACCTTC. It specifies CASRPRGQGLYGYTF.

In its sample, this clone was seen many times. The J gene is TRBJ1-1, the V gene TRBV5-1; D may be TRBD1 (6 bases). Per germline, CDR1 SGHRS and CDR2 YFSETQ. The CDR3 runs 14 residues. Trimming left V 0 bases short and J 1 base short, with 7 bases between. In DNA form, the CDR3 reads TGCGCCAGCAGCTTGGGGGGACAGAACACTGAAGCTTTCTTT. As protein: CASSLGGQNTEAFF.

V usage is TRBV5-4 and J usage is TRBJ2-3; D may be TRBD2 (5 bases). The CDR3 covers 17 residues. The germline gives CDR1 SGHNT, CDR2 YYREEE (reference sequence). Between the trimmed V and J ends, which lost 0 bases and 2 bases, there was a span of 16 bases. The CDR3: CASSLGMKRGATDTQYF. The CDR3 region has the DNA TGTGCCAGCAGCTTGGGCATGAAACGGGGAGCCACAGATACGCAGTATTTT.

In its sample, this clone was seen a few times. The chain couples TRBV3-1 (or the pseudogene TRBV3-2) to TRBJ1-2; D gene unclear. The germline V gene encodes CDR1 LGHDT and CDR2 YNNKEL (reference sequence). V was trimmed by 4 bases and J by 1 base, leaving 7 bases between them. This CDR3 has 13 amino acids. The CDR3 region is CASSLADNYGYTF. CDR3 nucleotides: TGTGCCAGCAGCCTAGCAGATAACTATGGCTACACCTTC.

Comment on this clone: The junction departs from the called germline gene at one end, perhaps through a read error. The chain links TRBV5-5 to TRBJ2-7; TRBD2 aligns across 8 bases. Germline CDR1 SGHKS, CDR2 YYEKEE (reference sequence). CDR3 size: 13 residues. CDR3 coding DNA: TGTGCCAGCAGCTTGGCTGGGCGGGGGGTGATGAGCTTC. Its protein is CASSLAGRGVMSF.

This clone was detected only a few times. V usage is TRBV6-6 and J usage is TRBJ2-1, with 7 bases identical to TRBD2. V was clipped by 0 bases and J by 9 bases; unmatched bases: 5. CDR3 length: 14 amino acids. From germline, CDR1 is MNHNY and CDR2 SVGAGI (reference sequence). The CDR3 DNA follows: TGTGCCAGCAGTTACTCGAGATTAGCGGGTGAGCAGTTCTTC. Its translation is CASSYSRLAGEQFF.

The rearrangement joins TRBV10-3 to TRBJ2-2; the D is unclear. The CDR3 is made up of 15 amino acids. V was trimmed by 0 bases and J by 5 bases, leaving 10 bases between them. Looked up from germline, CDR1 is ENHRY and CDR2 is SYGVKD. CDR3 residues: CAISESSSLTGELFF. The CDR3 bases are TGTGCCATCAGTGAGTCAAGTAGTCTTACCGGGGAGCTGTTTTTT.

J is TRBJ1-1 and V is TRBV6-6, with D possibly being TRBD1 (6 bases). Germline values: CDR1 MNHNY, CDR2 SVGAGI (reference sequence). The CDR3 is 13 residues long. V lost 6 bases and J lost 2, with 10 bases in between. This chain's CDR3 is CASRPDSNTEAFF. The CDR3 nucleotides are TGTGCCAGCAGACCGGACAGTAACACTGAAGCTTTCTTT.

The CDR3 DNA reads TGTGCCACCAGTGATGCGGGGGGAACCAATGAGCAGTTCTTC. Its protein product is CATSDAGGTNEQFF. The chain recombines TRBV24-1 with TRBJ2-1; TRBD2 matches 8 bases. V shed 3 bases, J shed 6 bases, and the junction held 3 bases outside the gene matches. Looked up from germline, CDR1 is KGHDR and CDR2 is SFDVKD. The CDR3 extends over 14 amino acids.

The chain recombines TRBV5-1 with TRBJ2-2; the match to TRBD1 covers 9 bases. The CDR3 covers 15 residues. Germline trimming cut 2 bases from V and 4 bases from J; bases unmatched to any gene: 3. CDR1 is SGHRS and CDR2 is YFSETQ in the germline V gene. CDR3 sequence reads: CASSLQGASTGELFF. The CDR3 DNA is TGCGCCAGCAGCTTACAGGGGGCCTCCACCGGGGAGCTGTTTTTT.

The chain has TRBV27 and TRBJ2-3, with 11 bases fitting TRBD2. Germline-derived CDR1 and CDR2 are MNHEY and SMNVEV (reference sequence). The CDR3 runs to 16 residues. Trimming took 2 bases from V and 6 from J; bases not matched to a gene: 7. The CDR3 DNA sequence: TGTGCCAGCAGTTTAAGATTAGCGGGGGGGCCGGATACGCAGTATTTT. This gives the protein CASSLRLAGGPDTQYF.

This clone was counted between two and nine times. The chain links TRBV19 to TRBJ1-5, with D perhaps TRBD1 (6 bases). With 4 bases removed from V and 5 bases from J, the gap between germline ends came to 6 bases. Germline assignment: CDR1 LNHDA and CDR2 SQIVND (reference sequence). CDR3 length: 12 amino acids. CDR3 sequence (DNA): TGTGCCAGTAGTACAGGGGATCAGCCCCAGCATTTT. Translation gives CASSTGDQPQHF.